This TCR beta chain was documented in a study of cytomegalovirus exposure and HLA in healthy donors. The wider study: The Caucasian-associated ancestry cluster contained 65% to 85% of the roughly 390 genotyped donors.

Amplification used 60 Vbeta primers and 13 Jbeta primers. The assay was immunoSEQ multiplex PCR, and TCRdb's table has in-frame clones only and misses some. Seen here are around 110,000 clones, around two thirds observed once, and the top ten hold less than 9.5%. Samples came from healthy bone marrow donors. General study findings and limits: Most TCR sequences were rare, but some public TCRs occurred in many donors.

With regard to this clone: Its antigen remains unknown.

This clonotype was sampled from a woman in her 40s in good health and CMV-seropositive. Sequencing used PBMCs.

CDR3 region: CAIRTSGRGEQFF. The CDR3 coding sequence is TGTGCCATTCGGACTAGCGGGAGAGGCGAGCAGTTCTTC. The chain carries TRBV7-2 and TRBJ2-1; 13 nucleotides agree with TRBD2. Per the germline V gene, CDR1 is SGHTA and CDR2 is FQGNSA. The CDR3 runs to 13 residues. Trimming took 10 bases from V and 10 from J; bases not matched to a gene: 7.